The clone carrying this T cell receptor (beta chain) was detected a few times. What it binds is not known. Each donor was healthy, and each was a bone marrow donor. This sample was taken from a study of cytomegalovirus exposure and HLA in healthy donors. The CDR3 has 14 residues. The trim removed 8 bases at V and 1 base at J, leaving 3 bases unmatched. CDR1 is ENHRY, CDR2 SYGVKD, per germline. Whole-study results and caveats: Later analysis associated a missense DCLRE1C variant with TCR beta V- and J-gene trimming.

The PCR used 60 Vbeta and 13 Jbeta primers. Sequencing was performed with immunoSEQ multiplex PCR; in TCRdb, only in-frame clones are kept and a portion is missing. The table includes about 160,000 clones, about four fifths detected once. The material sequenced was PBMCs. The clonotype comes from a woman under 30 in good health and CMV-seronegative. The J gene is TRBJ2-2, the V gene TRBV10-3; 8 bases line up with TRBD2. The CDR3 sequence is CAIGSGRNTGELFF. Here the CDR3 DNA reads TGTGCCATCGGAAGCGGGAGGAACACCGGGGAGCTGTTTTTT.